This T cell receptor (beta chain) derives from a study of follicular helper T cells after annual influenza vaccination. Here immunoSEQ multiplex PCR was the method, and the copy in TCRdb shows in-frame clones only, minus some. This table holds 9,300 or so clones, 70% to 90% found once. Time point given: 2014-2015 season, 7 days after vaccination. Each time point used about 35 to 100 mL of blood. Between the trimmed V and J ends, which lost 5 bases and 7 bases, there was a span of 12 bases. Germline V lookup: CDR1 LNHDA, CDR2 SQIVND (reference sequence). This CDR3 has 13 amino acids. Specimen: CXCR5+ CD38- circulating T follicular helper cells from blood, collected 7 days after influenza vaccination. Subset in this sample: circulating Tfh, non-naive CD4+CXCR5+PD-1+ (ICOS+CD38+ or ICOS-CD38-). This receptor was taken from an adult who received the influenza vaccine. The chain carries TRBV19 and TRBJ1-5; D not certain. The CDR3 sequence: CASSPGIRQPQHF. The CDR3 coding sequence is TGTGCCAGTAGTCCCGGGATTCGGCAGCCCCAGCATTTT.